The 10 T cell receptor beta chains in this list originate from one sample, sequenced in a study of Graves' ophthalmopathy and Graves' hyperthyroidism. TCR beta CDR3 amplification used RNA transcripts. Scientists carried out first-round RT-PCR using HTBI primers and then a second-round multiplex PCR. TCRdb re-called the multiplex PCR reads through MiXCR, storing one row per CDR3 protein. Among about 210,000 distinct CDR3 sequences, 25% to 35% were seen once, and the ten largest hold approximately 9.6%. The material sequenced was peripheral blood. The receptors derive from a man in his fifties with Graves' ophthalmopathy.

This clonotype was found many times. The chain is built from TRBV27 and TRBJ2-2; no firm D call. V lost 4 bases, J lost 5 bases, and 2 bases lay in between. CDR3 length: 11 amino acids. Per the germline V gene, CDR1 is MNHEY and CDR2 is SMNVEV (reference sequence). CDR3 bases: TGTGCCAGCAGTTCTACCGGGGAGCTGTTTTTT. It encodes CASSSTGELFF.

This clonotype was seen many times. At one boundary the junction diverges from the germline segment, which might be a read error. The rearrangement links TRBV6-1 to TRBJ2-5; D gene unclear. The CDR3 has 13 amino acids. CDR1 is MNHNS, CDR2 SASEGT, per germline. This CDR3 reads CASSQQLQEAQYF. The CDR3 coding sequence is TGTGCCAGCAGTCAACAGCTACAAGAGGCCCAGTACTTC.

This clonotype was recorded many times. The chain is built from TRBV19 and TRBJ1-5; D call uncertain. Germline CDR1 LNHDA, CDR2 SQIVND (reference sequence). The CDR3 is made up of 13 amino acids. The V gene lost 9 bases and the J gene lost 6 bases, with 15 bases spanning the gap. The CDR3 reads CASREAPVQPQHF. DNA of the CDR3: TGTGCCAGCCGCGAGGCTCCAGTTCAGCCCCAGCATTTT. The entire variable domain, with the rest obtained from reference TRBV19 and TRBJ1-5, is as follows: DGGITQSPKYLFRKEGQNVTLSCEQNLNHDAMYWYRQDPGQGLRLIYYSQIVNDFQKGDIAEGYSVSREKKESFPLTVTSAQKNPTAFYLCASREAPVQPQHFGDGTRLSIL.

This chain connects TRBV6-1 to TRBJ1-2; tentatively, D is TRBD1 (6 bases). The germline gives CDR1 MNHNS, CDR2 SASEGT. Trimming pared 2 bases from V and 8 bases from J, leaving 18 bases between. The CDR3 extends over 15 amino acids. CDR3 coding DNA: TGTGCCAGCAGTGAACGGTGGAACAGGGCGCGGGGCTACACCTTC. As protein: CASSERWNRARGYTF.

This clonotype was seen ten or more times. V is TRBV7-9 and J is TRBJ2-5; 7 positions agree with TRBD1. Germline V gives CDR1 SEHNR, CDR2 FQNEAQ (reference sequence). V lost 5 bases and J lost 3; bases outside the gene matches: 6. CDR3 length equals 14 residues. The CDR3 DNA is TGTGCCAGCAGCCCAATTACAGGGGAAGAGACCCAGTACTTC. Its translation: CASSPITGEETQYF.

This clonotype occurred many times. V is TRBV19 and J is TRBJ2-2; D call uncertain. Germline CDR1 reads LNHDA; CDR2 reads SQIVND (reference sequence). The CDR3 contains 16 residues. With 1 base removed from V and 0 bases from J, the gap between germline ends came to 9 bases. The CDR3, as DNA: TGTGCCAGTAGTATAGCCGGCAGCGCGAACACCGGGGAGCTGTTTTTT. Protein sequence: CASSIAGSANTGELFF.

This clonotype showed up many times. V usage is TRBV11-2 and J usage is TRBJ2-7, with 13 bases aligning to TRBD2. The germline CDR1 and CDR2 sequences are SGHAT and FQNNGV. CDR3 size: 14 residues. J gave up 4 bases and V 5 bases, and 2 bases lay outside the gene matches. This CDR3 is CASSRLAGGYEQYF. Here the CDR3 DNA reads TGTGCCAGCAGCCGACTAGCGGGAGGTTACGAGCAGTACTTC.

CDR3 DNA sequence: TGCAGTGCTAGGAGGGGGGAACACCTCTATGGCTACACCTTC. As protein: CSARRGEHLYGYTF. V usage is TRBV20-1 and J usage is TRBJ1-2, with D possibly TRBD1 on 6 matching bases. This CDR3 is 14 amino acids long. V was pared by 3 bases and J by 4 bases, with 15 bases between. Germline-derived CDR1 and CDR2 are DFQATT and SNEGSKA (reference sequence).

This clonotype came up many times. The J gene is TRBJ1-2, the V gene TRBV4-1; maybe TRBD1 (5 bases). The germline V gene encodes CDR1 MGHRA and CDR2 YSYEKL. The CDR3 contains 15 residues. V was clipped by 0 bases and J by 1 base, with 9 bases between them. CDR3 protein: CASSQDRGSNYGYTF. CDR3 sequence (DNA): TGCGCCAGCAGCCAAGATCGGGGGAGTAACTATGGCTACACCTTC.

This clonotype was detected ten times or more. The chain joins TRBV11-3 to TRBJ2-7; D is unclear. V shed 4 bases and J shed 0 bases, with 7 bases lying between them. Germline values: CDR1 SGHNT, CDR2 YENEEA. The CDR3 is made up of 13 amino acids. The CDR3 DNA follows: TGTGCCAGCAGCTCCCGGAACTCCTACGAGCAGTACTTC. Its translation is CASSSRNSYEQYF.